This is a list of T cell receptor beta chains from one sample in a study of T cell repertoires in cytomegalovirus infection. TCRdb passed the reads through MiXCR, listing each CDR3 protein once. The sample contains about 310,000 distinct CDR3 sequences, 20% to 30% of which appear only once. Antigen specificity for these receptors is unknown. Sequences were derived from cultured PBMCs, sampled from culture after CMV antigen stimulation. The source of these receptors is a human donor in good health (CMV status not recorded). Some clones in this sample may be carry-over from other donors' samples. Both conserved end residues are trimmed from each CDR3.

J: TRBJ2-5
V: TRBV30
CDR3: AWSAGYGETQY

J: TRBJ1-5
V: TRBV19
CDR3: ASSPRVSVVGSNQPQH

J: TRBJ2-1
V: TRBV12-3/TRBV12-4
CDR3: ASTNRDVSYNEQF

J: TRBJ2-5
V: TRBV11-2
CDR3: ASGQGVQETQY

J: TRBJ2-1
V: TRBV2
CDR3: ASSVGTLRLDEQF

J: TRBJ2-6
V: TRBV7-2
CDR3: ASSLSGAGANVLT

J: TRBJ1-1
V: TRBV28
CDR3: ASSLLRGLGTEAF

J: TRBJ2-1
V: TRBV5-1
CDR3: ASSPPAGPDEQF

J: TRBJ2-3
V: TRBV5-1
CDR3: ASADARAGDTDTQY

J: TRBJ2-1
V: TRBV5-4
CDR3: ASGIPDRAVNEQF

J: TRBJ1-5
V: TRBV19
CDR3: ATGQGTPSNQPQH

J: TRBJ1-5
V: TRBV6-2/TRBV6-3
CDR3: ASSGDNSNQPQH

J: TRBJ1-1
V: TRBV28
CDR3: ASSFLAGDNTEAF

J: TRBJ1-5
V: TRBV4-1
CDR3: ASSQTGSGGYQPQH

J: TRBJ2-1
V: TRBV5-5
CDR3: ASSFPGGPVEQF

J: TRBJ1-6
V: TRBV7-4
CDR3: ASSWTGNSPLH

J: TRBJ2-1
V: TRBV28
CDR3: ASSPHENEQF

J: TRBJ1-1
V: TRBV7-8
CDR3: ASSLVGTGKNTEAF

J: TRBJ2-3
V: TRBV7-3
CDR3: ASSLNSYTDTQY

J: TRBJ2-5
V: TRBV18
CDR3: ASSPPGEPGQTQY

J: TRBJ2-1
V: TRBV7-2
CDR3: ASSVGGTGEQF

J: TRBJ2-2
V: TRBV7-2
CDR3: ASSASAGGSHTGELF

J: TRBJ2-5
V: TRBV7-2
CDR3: ASSLILGGALGETQY

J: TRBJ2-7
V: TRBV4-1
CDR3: ASSPNRYRDEQY

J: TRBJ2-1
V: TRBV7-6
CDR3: ASSLVVGSGTGEQF

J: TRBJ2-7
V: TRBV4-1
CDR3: ASSQMGAGKNYEQY

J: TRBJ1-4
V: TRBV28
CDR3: ASSSSRKLF

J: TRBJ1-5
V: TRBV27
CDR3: ASSSIADSNQPQH

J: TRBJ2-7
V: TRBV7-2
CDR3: ASSSGLAPSYEQY